This T cell receptor beta chain was found in a study of T cell changes during pregnancy in multiple sclerosis. This CDR3 spans 12 amino acids. V lost 3 bases and J lost 7, with 9 bases in between. Germline CDR1 is SEHNR and CDR2 is FQNEAQ (reference sequence). Clones were read by immunoSEQ multiplex PCR, and TCRdb kept only the in-frame ones, dropping some. Among approximately 33,000 clones listed, 85% to 90% were seen once. This TCR was recovered from a female donor in good health, enrolled as a control in a pregnancy study. The specimen was CD4+ T cells from peripheral blood mononuclear cells, collected in the first trimester of pregnancy. The rearrangement uses TRBV7-9 and TRBJ1-2; no clear D gene. The CDR3 loop is CASSFAPGGYTF. The DNA for the CDR3 is TGTGCCAGCAGCTTCGCCCCCGGTGGCTACACCTTC.